Listed below are T cell receptor beta chains from one sample, sequenced in a study of cytomegalovirus exposure and HLA in healthy donors. Method: immunoSEQ multiplex PCR; TCRdb's copy keeps in-frame clones and lacks some. In total, the table holds some 150,000 clones. Sequences were obtained from PBMCs. These receptor sequences come from a young woman in good health and CMV-seronegative. Each CDR3 is given with its conserved first and last residue. D genes are given only for firm matches.

TGTGCCAGCAGCGCATTCAGGGCCGGGGAGCTGTTTTTT	CASSAFRAGELFF	TRBV9	-	TRBJ2-2
TGTGCCAGCACCTCCGACCAGACAGGGGCTCGGACCGAGCAGTTCTTC	CASTSDQTGARTEQFF	TRBV11-1	TRBD1	TRBJ2-1
TGTGCCAGCAGCCCATCCGGGTCCCCGGACACTGAAGCTTTCTTT	CASSPSGSPDTEAFF	TRBV11-2	-	TRBJ1-1
TGTGCCAGCAGTGAAAGGGGCTATGGCTACACCTTC	CASSERGYGYTF	TRBV6-1	-	TRBJ1-2
TGCAGCGTTGACAAAACACAGGGGTTGTCCTACAATGAGCAGTTCTTC	CSVDKTQGLSYNEQFF	TRBV29-1	TRBD1	TRBJ2-1
TGTGCCAGTAGTATAGCAGGACTTAATATACGTGAGCAGTACTTC	CASSIAGLNIREQYF	TRBV19	-	TRBJ2-7
TGTGCCAGCAGCAATCCTCGGGCCTCCCAGGGGGCGCTGGGTCATCGGACCGGGGAGCTGTTTTTT	CASSNPRASQGALGHRTGELFF	TRBV7-8	TRBD1	TRBJ2-2
TGTGCCAGCAGTGTTCAGGGAAATGAAAAACTGTTTTTT	CASSVQGNEKLFF	TRBV6-5	-	TRBJ1-4
TGTGCCAGCAGCCCTCCGGACGGACTTTATGGCTACACCTTC	CASSPPDGLYGYTF	TRBV28	-	TRBJ1-2
TGTGCCTGGAGCGGAGGAACCTACAATGAGCAGTTCTTC	CAWSGGTYNEQFF	TRBV30	-	TRBJ2-1
TGTGCCTGGTTCGCGGGAGGGGGTACGCAGTATTTT	CAWFAGGGTQYF	TRBV30	TRBD2	TRBJ2-3
TGTGCCAGCAGCCGAGCGGGAGGGCTGACAGATACGCAGTATTTT	CASSRAGGLTDTQYF	TRBV5-5	TRBD2	TRBJ2-3
TGTGCCAGCAGCCCCCCTTCCAGCGAAGAGACCCAGTACTTC	CASSPPSSEETQYF	TRBV9	-	TRBJ2-5
TGTGCCTGGAGTGCGCTCAGGGTTGAAGCTTTCTTT	CAWSALRVEAFF	TRBV30	-	TRBJ1-1
TGCGCCAGCAGCTTGGGGACTAGCGGTGAGCAGTTCTTC	CASSLGTSGEQFF	TRBV5-1	TRBD2	TRBJ2-1
TGTGCCAGTAGTCCCTCTAGTGACGAAAAACTGTTTTTT	CASSPSSDEKLFF	TRBV19	-	TRBJ1-4
TGTGCCAGTAGTACTAAACAGGGAGAGGAGACCCAGTACTTC	CASSTKQGEETQYF	TRBV19	-	TRBJ2-5
TGTGCCACCAGCAGAGATGGGGCCCAGGTCTTC	CATSRDGAQVF	TRBV15	-	TRBJ2-1
TGTGCCAGCAGTTACGTACAGGGTGACGGGGAGCTGTTTTTT	CASSYVQGDGELFF	TRBV6-5	-	TRBJ2-2
TGTGCCAGCAGTTTCTCTAGGCAGGGTGTAATGAACACTGAAGCTTTCTTT	CASSFSRQGVMNTEAFF	TRBV27	-	TRBJ1-1
TGTGCCAGCAGCACCCACCGGGCGGGGAAAGCTTTCTTT	CASSTHRAGKAFF	TRBV11-3	-	TRBJ1-1
TGTGCCAGCAGTTTGGAAGTACAGTACGCTTTCTTT	CASSLEVQYAFF	TRBV6-6	-	TRBJ1-1
TGTGCCAGCAGCTCCCTCGGGGATAGCAATCAGCCCCAGCATTTT	CASSSLGDSNQPQHF	TRBV9	-	TRBJ1-5
TGTGCCAGCAGTTCCCTTGTCAGGGGCACTAATGAAAAACTGTTTTTT	CASSSLVRGTNEKLFF	TRBV28	-	TRBJ1-4
TGTGCTAGTGGTTTCCAACCGGGACAGGGTAATGAAAAACTGTTTTTT	CASGFQPGQGNEKLFF	TRBV12-5	TRBD1	TRBJ1-4
TGTGCCAGCTCACCGACTAGCGGGAGGGCCCATGAGCAGTTCTTC	CASSPTSGRAHEQFF	TRBV18	TRBD2	TRBJ2-1
TGTGCCATCAGTGGGGGGCCGACCGGGGAGCTGTTTTTT	CAISGGPTGELFF	TRBV10-3	-	TRBJ2-2
TGTGCCAGCAGTTACCGGACAGCCAATCAGCCCCAGCATTTT	CASSYRTANQPQHF	TRBV6-6	-	TRBJ1-5
TGTGCCAGCAGCAGAGAGGACAGGGCAGGCACCTTC	CASSREDRAGTF	TRBV7-9	TRBD1	TRBJ1-2
TGTGCCAGCAGCTTAGGGAGTCATGAGCAGTTCTTC	CASSLGSHEQFF	TRBV7-2	-	TRBJ2-1
TGTGCCAGCAGTGGGTCCAATCGGGGCTACACCTTC	CASSGSNRGYTF	TRBV6-1	-	TRBJ1-2
TGCGCCAGCAGTATCGACCGGGACAGGGGGAGCTATGGCTACACCTTC	CASSIDRDRGSYGYTF	TRBV5-1	TRBD1	TRBJ1-2
TGTGCCAGTCAAGCTAGGGGCAATGAGCAGTTCTTC	CASQARGNEQFF	TRBV2	-	TRBJ2-1
TGCGCCAGCAGCTTCGGGGAGTTTAACGGGGAGCTGTTTTTT	CASSFGEFNGELFF	TRBV5-1	-	TRBJ2-2
TGTGCCAGCAGCCCAAAGGGGGCGCGCGGGGACACTGAAGCTTTCTTT	CASSPKGARGDTEAFF	TRBV9	TRBD1	TRBJ1-1
TGTGCCAGCAGATCGCGGACTAGCTTAATCATTTTT	CASRSRTSLIIF	TRBV28	TRBD2	TRBJ2-2